The 7 T cell receptor beta chains reported below all come from one sample, sequenced in a study of shared clonotypes between healthy human individuals. Libraries were prepared by immunoSEQ multiplex PCR; TCRdb keeps only in-frame clonotypes and omits some of them. The sample records roughly 1,500,000 clones, approximately 98% being singletons. The sequencing input was naive CD4+ T cells sorted from blood. Subset defined: CD45RA+ positively selected. These TCRs come from a man younger than 45 in good health.

This chain joins TRBV7-2 and TRBJ2-7, with D perhaps TRBD1 (6 bases). V was shortened by 2 bases and J by 2 bases, with 13 bases between the two germline ends. Germline values: CDR1 SGHTA, CDR2 FQGNSA. The CDR3 totals 15 residues. The CDR3 DNA reads TGTGCCAGCAGCTTATTCCACGACAGGACCTACGAGCAGTACTTC. Translated: CASSLFHDRTYEQYF.

The J gene is TRBJ2-3, the V gene TRBV7-2; no definite D call. Germline CDR1 SGHTA, CDR2 FQGNSA. CDR3 length: 13 amino acids. Trimming took off 1 base at V and 4 bases at J, with 6 bases between the two ends. The DNA of the CDR3 is TGTGCCAGCAGCTTAGAAGCCCCAGATACGCAGTATTTT. This encodes CASSLEAPDTQYF.

V and J are TRBV7-3 and TRBJ2-2; D might be TRBD1 (6 bases). The CDR3 length is 15 residues. Deletions cut 2 bases from V and 1 base from J, with 8 bases between. Germline CDR1 is SGHTA and CDR2 is FQGTGA. This chain's CDR3 is CASSLQGMNTGELFF. The CDR3 DNA reads TGTGCCAGCAGCTTACAGGGGATGAACACCGGGGAGCTGTTTTTT.

The chain uses TRBV29-1 and TRBJ1-4, with 7 bases identical to TRBD1. Trimming cost V 4 bases and J 5 bases; bases outside gene matches: 4. This CDR3 spans 13 amino acids. Per germline, CDR1 SQVTM and CDR2 ANQGSEA. For the CDR3, the DNA is TGCAGCGTTGGGCTACAGGGGAATGAAAAACTGTTTTTT. It translates to CSVGLQGNEKLFF.

This sequence joins TRBV5-6 and TRBJ1-4; D is possibly TRBD1 (6 bases). Trimming removed 2 bases at V and 3 bases at J, with 14 bases between. From germline, CDR1 is SGHDT and CDR2 YYEEEE. The CDR3 is 16 residues long. The CDR3 bases are TGTGCCAGCAGCTTAGCCCCCAGGGGCCCTAATGAAAAACTGTTTTTT. Its protein product is CASSLAPRGPNEKLFF.

The chain joins TRBV5-4 to TRBJ2-7; D is undetermined. Germline lookup yields CDR1 SGHNT and CDR2 YYREEE (reference sequence). Trimming cost V 0 bases and J 2 bases, with 6 bases left between them. The CDR3 loop spans 13 amino acids. For the CDR3, the DNA is TGTGCCAGCAGCTTGGGTCCGACCTACGAGCAGTACTTC. Protein product: CASSLGPTYEQYF.

The V gene is TRBV5-4, the J gene TRBJ1-5; 7 nucleotides match TRBD1. This CDR3 region has 15 residues. In germline, CDR1 is SGHNT, CDR2 YYREEE (reference sequence). After removal of 4 bases from V and 5 bases from J, the junction contained 9 bases not matched to a gene. CDR3 loop: CASSDRAGFDQPQHF. CDR3 DNA sequence: TGTGCCAGCAGCGACAGGGCAGGCTTCGATCAGCCCCAGCATTTT.